The next 27 T cell receptor beta chains were all read from a single sample in a study of cytomegalovirus exposure and HLA in healthy donors. Use of 60 Vbeta and 13 Jbeta primers characterized the PCR. The repertoire was sequenced with immunoSEQ multiplex PCR; TCRdb's copy has only in-frame clones and lacks some. The table lists more than 100,000 clones, about 73% of them singletons. Sequenced sample: PBMCs. Receptors were obtained from a woman in her 40s in good health and CMV-seronegative.

This rearrangement joins TRBV5-6 to TRBJ1-6; maybe TRBD1 (5 bases). The CDR3 extends over 13 amino acids. Deletions cut 7 bases from V and 9 bases from J, with 14 bases between. Per the germline V gene, CDR1 is SGHDT and CDR2 is YYEEEE. The CDR3 bases are TGTGCCAGCCACCTCGGTAGGGGTTCACCCCTCCACTTT. It is translated as CASHLGRGSPLHF.

The chain recombines TRBV4-3 with TRBJ2-1; the match to TRBD2 covers 12 bases. Germline CDR1 is LGHNA and CDR2 is YSLEER. Trimming removed 1 base from V and 4 bases from J; junction bases left unmatched: 14. The CDR3 is 20 residues long. CDR3 nucleotide sequence: TGCGCCAGCAGCCAAGTTCGTTGGGGGACTAGCGGGTTCTTGTACAATGAGCAGTTCTTC. This gives the protein CASSQVRWGTSGFLYNEQFF.

The chain employs TRBV6-5 and TRBJ1-2; 9 positions match TRBD1. Germline V lookup: CDR1 MNHEY, CDR2 SVGAGI. The CDR3 is 14 amino acids. The V segment lost 2 bases and the J segment 6 bases; nucleotides outside the gene matches: 4. The CDR3 protein is CASSYTRTGDGYTF. The CDR3 nucleotides are TGTGCCAGCAGTTACACGCGGACAGGGGATGGCTACACCTTC.

The rearrangement joins TRBV30 to TRBJ2-5; 8 bases are shared with TRBD1. Per the germline V gene, CDR1 is GTSNPN and CDR2 is SVGIG (reference sequence). Trimming took 6 bases from V and 5 from J; bases not matched to a gene: 11. The CDR3 consists of 14 residues. DNA for the CDR3: TGTGCCTGCCCCTGGGACAGGAATTTGGAGACCCAGTACTTC. Encoded protein: CACPWDRNLETQYF.

This chain joins TRBV11-3 and TRBJ2-1, with 8 bases matching TRBD1. The CDR3 is 15 amino acids. The V gene's germline CDR1 is SGHNT and CDR2 YENEEA. V shed 5 bases, J shed 6 bases, and the junction held 9 bases outside the gene matches. Here the CDR3 reads CASSPPGGAGNEQFF. In DNA form, the CDR3 reads TGTGCCAGCAGCCCACCAGGGGGCGCCGGCAATGAGCAGTTCTTC.

The CDR3 bases are TGTGCCAGCAGCCAAACGACAGGGGGACAAGAGACCCAGTACTTC. Translation: CASSQTTGGQETQYF. V and J are TRBV4-2 and TRBJ2-5, with 9 positions matching TRBD1. Germline trimming cut 2 bases from V and 2 bases from J; bases unmatched to any gene: 3. The CDR3 extends over 15 amino acids. The germline V gene encodes CDR1 LGHNA and CDR2 YNFKEQ.

The count of this clone is one. This chain connects TRBV11-2 to TRBJ1-1; D uncertain. CDR1 and CDR2 from the germline V gene are SGHAT and FQNNGV. The CDR3 covers 13 residues. Trimming took 5 bases from V and 0 from J, leaving 7 bases between them. The CDR3 sequence: CASSALLNTEAFF. The CDR3 DNA reads as TGTGCCAGCAGCGCTCTACTGAACACTGAAGCTTTCTTT.

This clone was observed a few times. CDR3 DNA sequence: TGTGCCAGCAGCAGAGTGGTGGGACAGGGATACGAGCAGTACTTC. Amino acid sequence: CASSRVVGQGYEQYF. The chain joins TRBV7-2 to TRBJ2-7; TRBD1 agrees at 9 bases. The junction had 9 bases not matched to a gene; V was cut back by 5 bases and J by 4 bases. CDR3 length: 15 residues. Germline V gene lookup returns CDR1 SGHTA and CDR2 FQGNSA.

This clone was seen only a few times. The rearrangement uses TRBV5-1 and TRBJ2-6, with 9 bases fitting TRBD1. J lost 2 bases, V lost 1 base, and 4 bases had no gene match. CDR1 and CDR2 (germline): SGHRS, YFSETQ. The CDR3 covers 17 residues. The CDR3 sequence: CASSLTHRGPGANVLTF. In DNA form, the CDR3 reads TGCGCCAGCAGCTTGACCCACAGGGGGCCTGGGGCCAACGTCCTGACTTTC.

This clone was found once. The V and J genes are TRBV23-1 and TRBJ2-5; 7 bases line up with TRBD1. TRBV23-1 is an ORF, with its function uncertain. The CDR3 has 15 amino acids. The junction had 4 bases not matched to a gene; V was cut back by 1 base and J by 2 bases. CDR3 sequence (DNA): TGCGCCAGCAGTCAATTGGGACAGATTCAAGAGACCCAGTACTTC. Protein: CASSQLGQIQETQYF.

This chain links TRBV6-1 with TRBJ2-5, with 7 bases lining up with TRBD2. Germline V CDR1 and CDR2: MNHNS, SASEGT. The CDR3 has 13 residues. The V segment lost 8 bases and the J segment 2 bases; nucleotides outside the gene matches: 5. CDR3 DNA: TGTGCCAGCGGGGGGGAGGGGCAAGAGACCCAGTACTTC. Its protein product is CASGGEGQETQYF.

The V call is TRBV9, the J call TRBJ2-7; 7 bases line up with TRBD1. The CDR3 spans 14 residues. Trimming cost V 4 bases and J 2 bases; bases outside gene matches: 6. CDR1 and CDR2 (germline): SGDLS, YYNGEE. The CDR3 is CASSIRDSPYEQYF. The CDR3 region has the DNA TGTGCCAGCAGCATCCGGGACAGTCCCTACGAGCAGTACTTC.

This clone was observed once. V gene TRBV6-5 combines with J gene TRBJ1-5; D not resolved. Germline V gene sequence: CDR1 MNHEY, CDR2 SVGAGI. The CDR3 sequence is 15 residues long. V dropped 5 bases and J dropped 2 bases, with 13 bases sitting between them. CDR3 in DNA: TGTGCCAGCAGTCAGGACGGGAATGGCAATCAGCCCCAGCATTTT. It specifies CASSQDGNGNQPQHF.

The chain is built from TRBV11-1 and TRBJ2-3; tentatively, D is TRBD1 (6 bases). The germline V gene encodes CDR1 SGHAT and CDR2 FQDESV (reference sequence). This CDR3 has 15 amino acids. Trimming took off 1 base at V and 2 bases at J, with 10 bases between the two ends. The CDR3 DNA follows: TGTGCCAGCAGCTTAGTGCAGGGGACCACAGATACGCAGTATTTT. As protein: CASSLVQGTTDTQYF.

The CDR3 DNA sequence: TGTGCCAGCAGCTTAACTAGCGGGGTCCAAGAGACCCAGTACTTC. It is translated as CASSLTSGVQETQYF. The V call is TRBV7-3, the J call TRBJ2-5, with 8 bases aligning to TRBD2. This CDR3 region has 15 residues. Trimming took 0 bases from V and 1 from J; bases not matched to a gene: 1. Germline CDR1 is SGHTA and CDR2 is FQGTGA.

V is TRBV10-3 and J is TRBJ1-5; D not resolved. This CDR3 spans 15 amino acids. Germline values: CDR1 ENHRY, CDR2 SYGVKD. Trimming stripped 6 bases from V and 0 bases from J, with 12 bases between. The CDR3 DNA is TGTGCCATCAGCCGCGACAAGTATAGCAATCAGCCCCAGCATTTT. The encoded protein is CAISRDKYSNQPQHF.

The genes are TRBV4-3 and TRBJ1-2, with 9 bases matching TRBD1. Germline V gives CDR1 LGHNA, CDR2 YSLEER. With V trimmed by 3 bases and J by 1 base, 0 bases remained unmatched. This CDR3 region has 14 residues. The DNA of the CDR3 is TGCGCCAGCAGCCAGGACAGGGGTAACTATGGCTACACCTTC. Its protein product is CASSQDRGNYGYTF.

This clone was counted only a few times. The chain uses TRBV9 and TRBJ1-2; TRBD1 matches 8 bases. The V and J ends lost 3 bases and 4 bases, in that order; junction bases with no gene match: 8. Germline lookup yields CDR1 SGDLS and CDR2 YYNGEE. This CDR3 has 15 amino acids. The DNA for the CDR3 is TGTGCCAGCAGCGCAGGACAGGGAGGCCCCTATGGCTACACCTTC. Residues: CASSAGQGGPYGYTF.

The CDR3 protein is CASSPRQGADNYGYTF. The CDR3 DNA sequence: TGTGCCAGCTCCCCTCGACAGGGGGCCGATAACTATGGCTACACCTTC. This rearrangement joins TRBV18 to TRBJ1-2; 10 bases line up with TRBD1. The CDR3 loop spans 16 amino acids. Per germline, CDR1 KGHSH and CDR2 LQKENI. V was clipped by 6 bases and J by 1 base; unmatched bases: 8.

The J gene is TRBJ2-7, the V gene TRBV10-3; no clear D. The CDR3 length is 11 residues. V was cut by 6 bases and J by 4 bases, with 7 bases left in between. Germline V lookup: CDR1 ENHRY, CDR2 SYGVKD. The CDR3 nucleotides read TGTGCCATCAGAGAACAGTACGAGCAGTACTTC. The encoded protein is CAIREQYEQYF.

V gene TRBV6-6 combines with J gene TRBJ1-1; a possible D gene is TRBD1 (5 bases). V lost 1 base and J lost 5, with 11 bases in between. Germline loops: CDR1 MNHNY, CDR2 SVGAGI (reference sequence). The CDR3 contains 14 residues. In DNA, the CDR3 is TGTGCCAGCAGTTACTGGGGAGGGGATACTGAAGCTTTCTTT. Translating gives CASSYWGGDTEAFF.

The chain has TRBV28 and TRBJ2-1, with a weak D call TRBD2 (6 bases). The CDR3 loop spans 12 amino acids. With 4 bases removed from V and 8 bases from J, the gap between germline ends came to 9 bases. Germline CDR1 and CDR2: MDHEN and SYDVKM. The CDR3 bases are TGTGCCAGCAGTTCCCGACTAGATGAGCAGTTCTTC. Translated, it gives CASSSRLDEQFF.

The chain links TRBV28 to TRBJ2-5; 7 bases line up with TRBD1. The CDR3 consists of 15 residues. The V and J ends lost 7 bases and 5 bases, in that order; junction bases with no gene match: 13. Germline V gene sequence: CDR1 MDHEN, CDR2 SYDVKM. The CDR3 loop reads CASTPQLGGSETQYF. The DNA for the CDR3 is TGTGCCAGCACCCCCCAATTAGGGGGCTCGGAGACCCAGTACTTC.

The CDR3 bases are TGTGCCAGCAGCTTAGCCCCGCTCTCTAGCGGGGGAAAACAAGAGACCCAGTACTTC. Its protein product is CASSLAPLSSGGKQETQYF. V and J are TRBV7-2 and TRBJ2-5; 10 nucleotides align to TRBD2. Trimming cost V 0 bases and J 2 bases; bases outside gene matches: 12. This CDR3 comprises 19 residues. Germline V gene sequence: CDR1 SGHTA, CDR2 FQGNSA.

The gene calls are TRBV7-8 and TRBJ1-1, with a tentative D call TRBD1 (5 bases). The V and J ends lost 4 bases and 7 bases respectively, with 7 bases between them. The CDR3 has 11 amino acids. Per germline, CDR1 SGHVS and CDR2 FQNEAQ. The CDR3 loop reads CASSSGIEAFF. The CDR3 DNA follows: TGTGCCAGCAGCTCAGGGATTGAAGCTTTCTTT.

V usage is TRBV4-1 and J usage is TRBJ2-7, with a tentative D call TRBD2 (6 bases). V was clipped by 3 bases and J by 4 bases, with 16 bases between them. This CDR3 region has 15 residues. Germline V lookup: CDR1 MGHRA, CDR2 YSYEKL. The CDR3 region is CASSQRDPGGYEQYF. In DNA, the CDR3 is TGCGCCAGCAGCCAGCGGGACCCCGGCGGGTACGAGCAGTACTTC.

The chain is built from TRBV27 and TRBJ1-2; D is ambiguous. The V end lost 5 bases, the J end lost 8 bases, and 18 bases lay between the germline ends. CDR1 MNHEY and CDR2 SMNVEV come from the germline V gene (reference sequence). The CDR3 spans 14 residues. This CDR3 reads CASSEGGPLWGYTF. The CDR3 DNA reads as TGTGCCAGCAGTGAGGGAGGCCCGCTCTGGGGCTACACCTTC.